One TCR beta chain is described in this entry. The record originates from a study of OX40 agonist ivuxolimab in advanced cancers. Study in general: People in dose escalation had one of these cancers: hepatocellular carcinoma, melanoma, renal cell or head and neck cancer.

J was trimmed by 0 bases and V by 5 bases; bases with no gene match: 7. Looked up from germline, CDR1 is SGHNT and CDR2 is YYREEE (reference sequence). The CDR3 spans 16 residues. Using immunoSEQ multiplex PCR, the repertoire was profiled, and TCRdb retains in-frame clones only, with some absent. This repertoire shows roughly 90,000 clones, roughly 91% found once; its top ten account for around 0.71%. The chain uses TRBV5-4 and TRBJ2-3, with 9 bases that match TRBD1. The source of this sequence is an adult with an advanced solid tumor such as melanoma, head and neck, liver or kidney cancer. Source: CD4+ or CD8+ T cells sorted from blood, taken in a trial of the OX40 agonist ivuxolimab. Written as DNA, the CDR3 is TGTGCCAGCAGATCCGGAGGGACAGGGAGCACAGATACGCAGTATTTT. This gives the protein CASRSGGTGSTDTQYF.